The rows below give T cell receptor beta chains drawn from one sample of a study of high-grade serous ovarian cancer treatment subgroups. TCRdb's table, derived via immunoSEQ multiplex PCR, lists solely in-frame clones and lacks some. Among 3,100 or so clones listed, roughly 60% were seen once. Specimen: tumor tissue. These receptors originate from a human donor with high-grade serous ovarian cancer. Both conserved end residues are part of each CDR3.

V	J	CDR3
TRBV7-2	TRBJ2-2	CASSLTLDRLNTGELFF
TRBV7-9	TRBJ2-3	CASSTTDTQYF
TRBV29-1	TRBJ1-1	CSVGGGTEAFF
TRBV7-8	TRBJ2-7	CASSRGQGVEQYF
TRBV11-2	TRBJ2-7	CASSLSGGGSYEQYF
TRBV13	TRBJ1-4	CASSQQGGGEKLFF
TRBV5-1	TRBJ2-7	CASSTGDISYEQYF
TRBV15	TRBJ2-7	CATSSPGGTGSYEQYF
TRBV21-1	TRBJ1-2	CASSQEIMDSRDYGYTF
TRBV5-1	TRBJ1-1	CASSLDRWAALSMNTEAFF
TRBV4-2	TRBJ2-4	CASSQGGVQPGTSGAIQYF
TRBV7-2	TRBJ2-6	CASSPRGVSGANVLTF
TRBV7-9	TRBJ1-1	CASSLGGMNTEAFF
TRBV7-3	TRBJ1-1	CASSLDGGQGNTEAFF
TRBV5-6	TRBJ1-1	CASSNPGNTEAFF
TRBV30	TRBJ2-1	CAWTGPSYNEQFF
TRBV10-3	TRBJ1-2	CAISDSDSYGYTF
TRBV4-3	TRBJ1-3	CASSPREFGSGGNTIYF
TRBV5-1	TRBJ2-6	CASSFGLAGPSSGANVLTF
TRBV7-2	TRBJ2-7	CASSATGGARNEQYF
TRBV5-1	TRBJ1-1	CASSLGLFTLDTEAFF
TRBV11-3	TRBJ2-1	CASSLEGATGNEQFF
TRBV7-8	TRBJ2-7	CASSLRLAGTYEQYF
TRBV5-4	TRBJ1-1	CASSPGRRQGAGTEAFF
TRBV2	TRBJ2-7	CASSRGSMYEQYF
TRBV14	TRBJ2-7	CASSPVLDEQYF
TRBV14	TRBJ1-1	CASSPRLLKRQAFF
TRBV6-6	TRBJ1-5	CASSQTLGQPQHF
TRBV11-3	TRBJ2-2	CASTQGAGELFF
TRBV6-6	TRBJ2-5	CASRPLLAVQETQYF
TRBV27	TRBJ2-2	CASSPGLAIGELFF
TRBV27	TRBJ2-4	CASSHGGGKNIQYF
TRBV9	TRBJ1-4	CASSVRGLMGEKLFF
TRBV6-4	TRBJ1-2	CASSDPAGDSYGYTF
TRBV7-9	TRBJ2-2	CASSNTGVGELFF
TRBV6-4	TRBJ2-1	CASSESGLAGTTGEQFF
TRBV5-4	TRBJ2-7	CASSVQGTAYEQYF
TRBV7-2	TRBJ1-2	CASSYGTVYGYTF
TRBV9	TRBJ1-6	CASSVGDSGASPLHF
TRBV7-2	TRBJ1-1	CASSIIGGGTEAFF